What follows are 10 T cell receptor beta chains derived from one specimen sequenced in a study of blood T cell repertoires in COVID-19. Sequenced by immunoSEQ multiplex PCR; TCRdb stores in-frame clones only, minus some. The sample holds 90,000 or so clones, around nine tenths seen once. Sequencing input: peripheral blood. The receptors here all came from a man aged 55 to 70 with acute or convalescent COVID-19.

V gene TRBV19 combines with J gene TRBJ1-4; 9 positions match TRBD1. The CDR3 has 15 residues. The V gene end was trimmed by 6 bases and the J gene end by 7 bases; junction bases not matched to a gene: 9. Per germline, CDR1 LNHDA and CDR2 SQIVND (reference sequence). DNA for the CDR3: TGTGCCAGTAGAATTACAGGGGGCGGTGGTGAAAAACTGTTTTTT. Its protein is CASRITGGGGEKLFF.

This chain links TRBV6-5 with TRBJ1-2; weak D call: TRBD1 (5 bases). The CDR3 extends over 14 amino acids. CDR1 is MNHEY, CDR2 SVGAGI, per germline. Trimming took off 2 bases at V and 6 bases at J, with 13 bases between the two ends. The DNA for the CDR3 is TGTGCCAGCAGTTACAACAGGTCGTTGGATGGCTACACCTTC. Translation: CASSYNRSLDGYTF.

This sequence joins TRBV5-1 and TRBJ1-1; D is possibly TRBD1 (5 bases). The CDR3 runs 13 residues. V gave up 4 bases and J gave up 2 bases, with 9 bases separating them. Looked up from germline, CDR1 is SGHRS and CDR2 is YFSETQ. Here the CDR3 reads CASSATVNTEAFF. For the CDR3, the DNA is TGCGCCAGCAGCGCGACAGTTAACACTGAAGCTTTCTTT.

This CDR3 is CASSSPSGGNTEAFF. The CDR3 DNA reads TGTGCCAGCAGTTCCCCCAGTGGCGGGAACACTGAAGCTTTCTTT. The J gene is TRBJ1-1, the V gene TRBV28; D is ambiguous. Germline assignment: CDR1 MDHEN and CDR2 SYDVKM. The CDR3 contains 15 residues. The ends were cut back, 4 bases at V and 1 base at J, with 13 bases in the middle.

This clone was seen more than once but under ten times. This CDR3 reads CASSLSTGLGDNEQFF. Here the CDR3 DNA reads TGTGCCAGCAGTTTATCGACAGGGTTGGGGGATAATGAGCAGTTCTTC. The chain recombines TRBV27 with TRBJ2-1, with 7 bases identical to TRBD1. The germline gives CDR1 MNHEY, CDR2 SMNVEV (reference sequence). Losses at the gene ends were 0 bases for V and 7 bases for J; bases not matched to a gene: 9. The CDR3 is 16 amino acids.

J is TRBJ1-2 and V is TRBV4-1; D possibly corresponds to TRBD1 (6 bases). The CDR3 consists of 15 residues. The V end lost 0 bases, the J end lost 7 bases, and 15 bases lay between the germline ends. Germline V lookup: CDR1 MGHRA, CDR2 YSYEKL. The CDR3 region is CASSQEGQIMGGYTF. In DNA form, the CDR3 reads TGCGCCAGCAGCCAAGAAGGACAGATAATGGGTGGCTACACCTTC.

This clone was seen a few times. The chain has TRBV7-8 and TRBJ1-4; D gene ambiguous. With 6 bases removed from V and 5 bases from J, the gap between germline ends came to 10 bases. The CDR3 is 13 residues long. In germline, CDR1 is SGHVS, CDR2 FQNEAQ. CDR3 sequence: CASSGGPNEKLFF. DNA of the CDR3: TGTGCCAGCAGTGGCGGTCCAAATGAAAAACTGTTTTTT.

This chain connects TRBV10-1 to TRBJ2-1, with 8 bases lining up with TRBD1. J gave up 7 bases and V 0 bases, and 8 bases lay outside the gene matches. This CDR3 comprises 16 residues. CDR1 is WNHNN, CDR2 SYGVQD, per germline (reference sequence). The CDR3 loop is CASSESIGQGRNEQFF. As DNA, the CDR3 is TGCGCCAGCAGTGAGTCTATTGGACAGGGCCGGAATGAGCAGTTCTTC.

The chain recombines TRBV10-3 with TRBJ2-5; 7 positions match TRBD2. The junction had 8 bases not matched to a gene; V was cut back by 4 bases and J by 3 bases. The CDR3 extends over 15 amino acids. The germline V gene has CDR1 ENHRY and CDR2 SYGVKD. The CDR3 sequence is CAISVGQGGEETQYF. DNA for the CDR3: TGTGCCATCAGTGTCGGGCAGGGAGGGGAAGAGACCCAGTACTTC.

The chain links TRBV30 to TRBJ1-1; a possible D gene is TRBD1 (6 bases). The ends were cut back, 5 bases at V and 11 bases at J, with 24 bases in the middle. This CDR3 is built from 14 residues. Germline V gene sequence: CDR1 GTSNPN, CDR2 SVGIG (reference sequence). The CDR3 sequence is CAWREGGVTAGAFF. The CDR3, as DNA: TGTGCCTGGCGGGAGGGGGGTGTGACCGCTGGCGCTTTCTTT. Variable domain in full (rest from reference TRBV30 and TRBJ1-1): SQTIHQWPATLVQPVGSPLSLECTVEGTSNPNLYWYRQAAGRGLQLLFYSVGIGQISSEVPQNLSASRPQDRQFILSSKKLLLSDSGFYLCAWREGGVTAGAFFGQGTRLTVV.